Listed here is a single TCR beta chain. Its antigen is undetermined. The junction shows a germline mismatch at one end, possibly a read error. A sample-barcoded 5' primer and a J-beta primer mix were used in a second PCR of about 7 to 12 cycles. Each cDNA molecule was tagged by a template-switch adaptor that had 12 random nucleotides. TCRdb analysed the 5' RACE reads with MiXCR anew, one entry per CDR3 protein. The table has around 970,000 distinct CDR3 sequences, roughly 47% seen once. This entry belongs to a study of blood T cells in healthy people across ages. Study outcomes and limitations: No one knew whether donors had CMV, which possibly confounded expanded clonotype changes.

The source of this sequence is a woman aged 55-75 years in good health. Sequencing input: blood.

Written as DNA, the CDR3 is TGTGCCAGCAGTATATTAGCGGCTCCTTCCTACAATGGGCAGTTCTTC. Translating it yields CASSILAAPSYNGQFF. The genes are TRBV2 and TRBJ2-1, with a weak D call TRBD2 (6 bases). Per the germline V gene, CDR1 is SNHLY and CDR2 is FYNNEI. The CDR3 runs to 16 residues. The variable domain in full, completed from reference TRBV2 and TRBJ2-1, reads EPEVTQTPSHQVTQMGQEVILRCVPISNHLYFYWYRQILGQKVEFLVSFYNNEISEKSEIFDDQFSVERPDGSNFTLKIRSTKLEDSAMYFCASSILAAPSYNGQFFGPGTRLTVL.